A single sample gave rise to the 14 T cell receptor beta chains below, sequenced in a study of blood T cell repertoires in COVID-19. Only in-frame clones appear in the TCRdb table, and some are missing; sequencing was by immunoSEQ multiplex PCR. The table shows some 110,000 clones, with roughly 80% occurring only once. The sequencing sample was made of peripheral blood. The receptors originated from a man aged 45-65 years with acute or convalescent COVID-19.

This clone was observed once. The chain has TRBV24-1 and TRBJ2-1, with 7 bases matching TRBD1. This CDR3 is 16 amino acids long. The V gene end was trimmed by 0 bases and the J gene end by 8 bases; junction bases not matched to a gene: 9. CDR1 is KGHDR, CDR2 SFDVKD, per germline. The CDR3 DNA follows: TGTGCCACCAGTGATTTGCTGACAGGGTCGTTCGATGAGCAGTTCTTC. This gives the protein CATSDLLTGSFDEQFF.

The chain employs TRBV11-3 and TRBJ2-7, with 7 bases that match TRBD1. CDR1 is SGHNT and CDR2 is YENEEA in the germline V gene. Trimming cost V 3 bases and J 1 base; bases outside gene matches: 12. This CDR3 is 17 amino acids long. CDR3 sequence reads: CASSFPARKGASYEQYF. For the CDR3, the DNA is TGTGCCAGCAGCTTCCCTGCACGGAAGGGGGCATCCTACGAGCAGTACTTC.

The chain links TRBV7-3 to TRBJ1-6; 7 bases are shared with TRBD1. The CDR3 has 14 amino acids. V lost 3 bases to trimming and J lost 9 bases; unmatched junction nucleotides: 5. Germline values: CDR1 SGHTA, CDR2 FQGTGA. The CDR3 DNA is TGTGCCAGCAGCTTTGGGACAGAAGCTTCACCCCTCCACTTT. This translates into CASSFGTEASPLHF.

This rearrangement joins TRBV28 to TRBJ2-3, with D possibly TRBD2 on 6 matching bases. The CDR3 consists of 18 residues. The V and J ends lost 3 bases and 1 base respectively, with 20 bases between them. CDR1 and CDR2 from the germline V gene are MDHEN and SYDVKM. This chain's CDR3 is CASSFLGGLNSGTDTQYF. DNA for the CDR3: TGTGCCAGCAGTTTTTTAGGAGGGCTGAATTCGGGCACAGATACGCAGTATTTT.

The V and J genes are TRBV10-2 and TRBJ1-5; D gene unclear. Germline-derived CDR1 and CDR2 are WSHSY and SAAADI. The CDR3 extends over 12 amino acids. With 3 bases removed from V and 6 bases from J, the gap between germline ends came to 6 bases. CDR3 in DNA: TGCGCCAGCAGTGATATGAGTCAGCCCCAGCATTTT. It translates to CASSDMSQPQHF.

V usage is TRBV7-9 and J usage is TRBJ1-2; the D gene is possibly TRBD1 (5 bases). V was shortened by 2 bases and J by 2 bases, with 9 bases between the two germline ends. CDR1 SEHNR and CDR2 FQNEAQ come from the germline V gene (reference sequence). The CDR3 contains 14 residues. Here the CDR3 reads CASSLTQGNYGYTF. The CDR3 DNA reads as TGTGCCAGCAGCTTAACTCAGGGAAACTATGGCTACACCTTC. Based on the CDR3 plus reference TRBV7-9 and TRBJ1-2, the full variable domain is DTGVSQNPRHKITKRGQNVTFRCDPISEHNRLYWYRQTLGQGPEFLTYFQNEAQLEKSRLLSDRFSAERPKGSFSTLEIQRTEQGDSAMYLCASSLTQGNYGYTFGSGTRLTVV.

This clone appeared once. The chain couples TRBV15 to TRBJ1-1; 9 bases agree with TRBD1. J gave up 4 bases and V 0 bases, and 18 bases lay outside the gene matches. This CDR3 region has 20 residues. In germline, CDR1 is LNHNV, CDR2 YYDKDF (reference sequence). The CDR3, as DNA: TGTGCCACCAGCAGAGACCGAAGAAATTTAGGGGGACAGGGCGTCACTGAAGCTTTCTTT. Protein: CATSRDRRNLGGQGVTEAFF. The full variable domain, with the rest looked up from reference TRBV15 and TRBJ1-1, is DAMVIQNPRYQVTQFGKPVTLSCSQTLNHNVMYWYQQKSSQAPKLLFHYYDKDFNNEADTPDNFQSRRPNTSFCFLDIRSPGLGDTAMYLCATSRDRRNLGGQGVTEAFFGQGTRLTVV.

This chain links TRBV5-1 with TRBJ2-2; TRBD2 aligns across 10 bases. Germline assignment: CDR1 SGHRS and CDR2 YFSETQ. The V and J ends lost 3 bases and 6 bases, in that order; junction bases with no gene match: 2. This CDR3 has 14 residues. CDR3 nucleotides: TGCGCCAGCAGCTCGGGACTAGCGTCCGGGGAGCTGTTTTTT. Protein: CASSSGLASGELFF.

This chain links TRBV5-1 with TRBJ2-5; 7 bases line up with TRBD1. The CDR3 spans 16 residues. Looked up from germline, CDR1 is SGHRS and CDR2 is YFSETQ. Trimming took 0 bases from V and 1 from J; bases not matched to a gene: 6. CDR3 DNA: TGCGCCAGCAGCTTGGGACCGGGACAGACCCAAGAGACCCAGTACTTC. Translating gives CASSLGPGQTQETQYF.

The chain is built from TRBV25-1 and TRBJ1-3; D unresolved. There are 12 residues in the CDR3. Germline CDR1 and CDR2: MGHDK and SYGVNS. Trimming shortened V by 8 bases and J by 8 bases, and 13 bases separated the two germline ends. The DNA of the CDR3 is TGTGCCAGCGAAGAAGCCGACTACACCATATATTTT. Protein sequence: CASEEADYTIYF.

In regard to this clone: The junction shows a germline mismatch at one end, possibly a read error. The rearrangement links TRBV7-7 to TRBJ2-2; 8 nucleotides align to TRBD2. Germline CDR1 SSHAT, CDR2 FNYEAQ (reference sequence). CDR3 length: 16 amino acids. The CDR3, as DNA: TGTGCTAGCAGCCCCGGACTAGCATCGAACACCGGGGAGCTGTTTTTT. It codes for CASSPGLASNTGELFF.

The genes are TRBV7-3 and TRBJ2-3; tentative D call: TRBD2 (6 bases). The germline V gene encodes CDR1 SGHTA and CDR2 FQGTGA. This CDR3 comprises 17 residues. The V end lost 1 base, the J end lost 2 bases, and 16 bases lay between the germline ends. As DNA, the CDR3 is TGTGCCAGCAGCTTAAGCGGGGCCGACGACGACACAGATACGCAGTATTTT. Translation: CASSLSGADDDTDTQYF.

V usage is TRBV9 and J usage is TRBJ2-6, with D perhaps TRBD2 (6 bases). V was shortened by 2 bases and J by 0 bases, with 12 bases between the two germline ends. The CDR3 is made up of 17 amino acids. From germline, CDR1 is SGDLS and CDR2 YYNGEE. The DNA of the CDR3 is TGTGCCAGCAGCGTGGGTCCGGGAGACTCTGGGGCCAACGTCCTGACTTTC. As protein: CASSVGPGDSGANVLTF. Full variable domain (missing parts from reference TRBV9 and TRBJ2-6): DSGVTQTPKHLITATGQRVTLRCSPRSGDLSVYWYQQSLDQGLQFLIQYYNGEERAKGNILERFSAQQFPDLHSELNLSSLELGDSALYFCASSVGPGDSGANVLTFGAGSRLTVL.

This chain connects TRBV19 to TRBJ1-5; tentatively, D is TRBD1 (6 bases). The germline gives CDR1 LNHDA, CDR2 SQIVND (reference sequence). Trimming removed 4 bases at V and 3 bases at J, with 13 bases between. The CDR3 totals 15 residues. CDR3 residues: CASSTNGQNNQPQHF. In DNA form, the CDR3 reads TGTGCCAGTAGTACGAACGGACAGAACAATCAGCCCCAGCATTTT.